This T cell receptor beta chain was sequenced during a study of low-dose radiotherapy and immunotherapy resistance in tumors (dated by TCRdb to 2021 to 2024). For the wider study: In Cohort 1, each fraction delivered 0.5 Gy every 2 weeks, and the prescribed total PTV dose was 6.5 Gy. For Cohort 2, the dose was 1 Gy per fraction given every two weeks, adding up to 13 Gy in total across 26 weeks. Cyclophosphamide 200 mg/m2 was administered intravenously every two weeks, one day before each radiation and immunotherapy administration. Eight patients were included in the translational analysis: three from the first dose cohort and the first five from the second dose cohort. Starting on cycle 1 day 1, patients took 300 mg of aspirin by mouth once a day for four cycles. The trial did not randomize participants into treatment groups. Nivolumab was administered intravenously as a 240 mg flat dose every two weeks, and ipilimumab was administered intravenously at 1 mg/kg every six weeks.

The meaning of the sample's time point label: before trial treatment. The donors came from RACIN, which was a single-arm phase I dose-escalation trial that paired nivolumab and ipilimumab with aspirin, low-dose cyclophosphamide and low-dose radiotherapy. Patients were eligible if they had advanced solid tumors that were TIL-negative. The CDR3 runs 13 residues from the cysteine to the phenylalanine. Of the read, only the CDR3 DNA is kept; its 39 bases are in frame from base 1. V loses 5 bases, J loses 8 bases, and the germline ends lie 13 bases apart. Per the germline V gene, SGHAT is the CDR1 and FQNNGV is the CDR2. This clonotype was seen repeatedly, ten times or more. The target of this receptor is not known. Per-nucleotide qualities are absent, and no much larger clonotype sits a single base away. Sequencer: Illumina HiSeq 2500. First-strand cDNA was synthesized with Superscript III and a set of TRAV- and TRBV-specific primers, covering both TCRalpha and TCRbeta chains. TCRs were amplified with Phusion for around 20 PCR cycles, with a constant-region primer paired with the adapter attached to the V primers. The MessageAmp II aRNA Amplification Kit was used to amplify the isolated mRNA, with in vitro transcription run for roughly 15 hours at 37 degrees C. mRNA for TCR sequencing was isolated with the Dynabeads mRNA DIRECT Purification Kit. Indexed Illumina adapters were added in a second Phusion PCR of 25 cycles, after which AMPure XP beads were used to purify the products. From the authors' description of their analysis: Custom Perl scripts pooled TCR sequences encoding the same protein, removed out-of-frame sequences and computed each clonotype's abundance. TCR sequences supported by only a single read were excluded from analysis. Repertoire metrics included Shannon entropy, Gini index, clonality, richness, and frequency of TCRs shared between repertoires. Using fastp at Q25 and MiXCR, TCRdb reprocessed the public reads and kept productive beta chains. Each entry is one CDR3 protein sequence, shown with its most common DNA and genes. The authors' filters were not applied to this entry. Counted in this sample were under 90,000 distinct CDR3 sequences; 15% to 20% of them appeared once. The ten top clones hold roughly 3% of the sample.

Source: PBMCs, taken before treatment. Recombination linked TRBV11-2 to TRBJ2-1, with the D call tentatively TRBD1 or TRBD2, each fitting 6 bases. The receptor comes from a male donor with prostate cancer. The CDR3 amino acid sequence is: CASSPQGRYEQFF. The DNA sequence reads TGTGCCAGCAGCCCGCAGGGGAGGTATGAGCAGTTCTTC.